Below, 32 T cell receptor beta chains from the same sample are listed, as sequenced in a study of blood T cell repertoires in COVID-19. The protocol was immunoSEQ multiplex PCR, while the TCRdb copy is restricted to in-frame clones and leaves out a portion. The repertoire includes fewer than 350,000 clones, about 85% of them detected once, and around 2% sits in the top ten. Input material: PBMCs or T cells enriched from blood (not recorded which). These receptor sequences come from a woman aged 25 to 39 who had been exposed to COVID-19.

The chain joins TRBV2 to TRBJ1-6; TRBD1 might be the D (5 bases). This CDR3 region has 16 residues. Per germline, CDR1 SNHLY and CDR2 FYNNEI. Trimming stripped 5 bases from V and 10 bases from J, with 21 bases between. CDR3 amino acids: CASSRSDSYAFSPLHF. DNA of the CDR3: TGTGCCAGCAGTCGAAGCGACAGCTATGCGTTCTCACCCCTCCACTTT. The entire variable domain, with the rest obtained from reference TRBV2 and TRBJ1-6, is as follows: EPEVTQTPSHQVTQMGQEVILRCVPISNHLYFYWYRQILGQKVEFLVSFYNNEISEKSEIFDDQFSVERPDGSNFTLKIRSTKLEDSAMYFCASSRSDSYAFSPLHFGNGTRLTVT.

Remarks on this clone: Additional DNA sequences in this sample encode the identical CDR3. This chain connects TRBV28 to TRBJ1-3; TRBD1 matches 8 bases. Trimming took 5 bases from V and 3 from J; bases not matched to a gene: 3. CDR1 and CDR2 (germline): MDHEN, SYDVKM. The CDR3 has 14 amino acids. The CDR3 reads CASSPRGLGNTIYF. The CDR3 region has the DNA TGTGCCAGCAGTCCCAGGGGGCTTGGAAACACCATATATTTT. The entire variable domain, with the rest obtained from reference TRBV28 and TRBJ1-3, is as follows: DVKVTQSSRYLVKRTGEKVFLECVQDMDHENMFWYRQDPGLGLRLIYFSYDVKMKEKGDIPEGYSVSREKKERFSLILESASTNQTSMYLCASSPRGLGNTIYFGEGSWLTVV.

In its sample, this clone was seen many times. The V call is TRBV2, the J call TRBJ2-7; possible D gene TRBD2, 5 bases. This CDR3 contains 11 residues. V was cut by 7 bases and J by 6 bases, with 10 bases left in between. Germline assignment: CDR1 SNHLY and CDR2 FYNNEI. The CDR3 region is CASILGSEQYF. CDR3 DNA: TGTGCCAGCATCTTGGGGAGCGAGCAGTACTTC.

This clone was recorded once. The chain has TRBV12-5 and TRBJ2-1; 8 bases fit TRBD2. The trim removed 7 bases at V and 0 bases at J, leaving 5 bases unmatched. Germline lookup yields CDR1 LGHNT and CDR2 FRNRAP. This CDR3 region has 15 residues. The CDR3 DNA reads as TGTGCTAGTGTCAGGAGCGGGGGCTCCTACAATGAGCAGTTCTTC. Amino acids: CASVRSGGSYNEQFF.

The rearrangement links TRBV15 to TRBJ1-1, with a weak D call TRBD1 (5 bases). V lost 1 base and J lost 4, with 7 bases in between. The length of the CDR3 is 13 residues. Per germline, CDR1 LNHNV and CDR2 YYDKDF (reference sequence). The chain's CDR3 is CATSRGQGTEAFF. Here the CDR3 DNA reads TGTGCCACCAGCAGAGGTCAGGGCACTGAAGCTTTCTTT.

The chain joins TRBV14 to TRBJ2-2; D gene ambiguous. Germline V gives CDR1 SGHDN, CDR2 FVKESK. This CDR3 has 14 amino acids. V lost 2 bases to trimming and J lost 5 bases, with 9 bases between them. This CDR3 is CASSQLMWTGELFF. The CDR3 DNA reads TGTGCCAGCAGCCAACTAATGTGGACCGGGGAGCTGTTTTTT.

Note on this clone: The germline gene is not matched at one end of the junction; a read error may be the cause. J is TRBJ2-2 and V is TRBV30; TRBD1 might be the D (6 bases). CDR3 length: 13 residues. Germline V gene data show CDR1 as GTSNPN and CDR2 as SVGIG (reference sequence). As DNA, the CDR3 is TGTGCCGGGAGCCGGGACAATACCGGGGAGCTGTTTTTT. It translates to CAGSRDNTGELFF.

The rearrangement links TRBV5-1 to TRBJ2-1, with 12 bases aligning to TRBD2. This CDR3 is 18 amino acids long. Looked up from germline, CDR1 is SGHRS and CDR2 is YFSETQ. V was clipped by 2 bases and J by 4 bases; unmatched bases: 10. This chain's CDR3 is CASSLLAGGVGRYNEQFF. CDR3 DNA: TGCGCCAGCAGCTTACTAGCGGGAGGAGTGGGACGGTACAATGAGCAGTTCTTC.

The CDR3 region has the DNA TGTGCCACTGGAAAGGCGGGTGTTTCCGAGCAGTACTTC. As protein: CATGKAGVSEQYF. The chain recombines TRBV10-3 with TRBJ2-7; D is possibly TRBD2 (5 bases). Trimming took 10 bases from V and 6 from J, leaving 19 bases between them. The CDR3 is 13 amino acids. Germline V gene data show CDR1 as ENHRY and CDR2 as SYGVKD.

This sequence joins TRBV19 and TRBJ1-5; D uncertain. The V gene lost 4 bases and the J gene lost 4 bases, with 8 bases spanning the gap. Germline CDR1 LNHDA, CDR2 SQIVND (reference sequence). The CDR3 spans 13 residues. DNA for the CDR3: TGTGCCAGTAGTAGTGACGGGAATCAGCCCCAGCATTTT. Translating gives CASSSDGNQPQHF.

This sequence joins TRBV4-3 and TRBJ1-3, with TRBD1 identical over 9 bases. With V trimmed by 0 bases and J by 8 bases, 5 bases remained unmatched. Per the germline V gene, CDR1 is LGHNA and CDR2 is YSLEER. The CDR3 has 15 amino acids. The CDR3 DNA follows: TGCGCCAGCAGCCAAGAGCCCGGACAGGGGTACACCATATATTTT. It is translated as CASSQEPGQGYTIYF.

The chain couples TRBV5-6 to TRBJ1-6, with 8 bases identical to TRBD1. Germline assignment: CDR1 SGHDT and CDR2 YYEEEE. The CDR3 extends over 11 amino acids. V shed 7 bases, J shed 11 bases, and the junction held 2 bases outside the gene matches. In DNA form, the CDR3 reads TGTGCCAGCTACAGGGGGGCACCCCTCCACTTT. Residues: CASYRGAPLHF.

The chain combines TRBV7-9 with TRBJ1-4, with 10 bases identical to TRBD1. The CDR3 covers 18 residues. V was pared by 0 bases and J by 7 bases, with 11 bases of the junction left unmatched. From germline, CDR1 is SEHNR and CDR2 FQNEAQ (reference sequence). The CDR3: CASSLATGGQPLSEKLFF. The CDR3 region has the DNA TGTGCCAGCAGCTTAGCGACAGGGGGCCAGCCCCTAAGTGAAAAACTGTTTTTT.

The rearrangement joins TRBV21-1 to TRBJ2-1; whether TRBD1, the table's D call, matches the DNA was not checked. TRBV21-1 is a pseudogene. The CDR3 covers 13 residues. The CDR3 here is CASGGTGDYEQFF. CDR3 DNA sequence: TGTGCCAGTGGTGGGACAGGGGATTATGAGCAGTTCTTC.

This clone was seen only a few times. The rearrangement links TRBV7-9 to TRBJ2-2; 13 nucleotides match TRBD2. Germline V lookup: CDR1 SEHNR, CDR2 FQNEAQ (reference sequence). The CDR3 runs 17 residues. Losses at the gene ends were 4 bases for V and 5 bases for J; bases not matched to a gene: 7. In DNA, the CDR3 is TGTGCCAGCAGCTCAAGGCCGGGACTAGCGGGAACCGGGGAGCTGTTTTTT. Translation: CASSSRPGLAGTGELFF.

CDR3 region: CASSIRDRAYF. The CDR3 region has the DNA TGTGCCAGCAGTATCCGGGACAGGGCGTATTTT. The V gene is TRBV28, the J gene TRBJ2-3; TRBD1 matches at 9 bases. Germline lookup yields CDR1 MDHEN and CDR2 SYDVKM. There are 11 residues in the CDR3. V trimming: 5 bases; J trimming: 14 bases; junction bases outside the gene matches: 5.

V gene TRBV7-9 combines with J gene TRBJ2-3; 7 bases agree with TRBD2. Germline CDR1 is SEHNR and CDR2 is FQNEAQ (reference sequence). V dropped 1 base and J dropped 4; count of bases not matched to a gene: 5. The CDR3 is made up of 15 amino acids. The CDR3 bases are TGTGCCAGCAGCTTAGATGGTGGGGGGGCAGATACGCAGTATTTT. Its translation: CASSLDGGGADTQYF.

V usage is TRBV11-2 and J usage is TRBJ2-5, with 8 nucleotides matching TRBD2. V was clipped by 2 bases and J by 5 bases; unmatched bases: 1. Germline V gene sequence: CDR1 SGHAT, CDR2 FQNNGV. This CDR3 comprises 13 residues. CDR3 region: CASSLPGGETQYF. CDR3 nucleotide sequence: TGTGCCAGCAGCTTACCGGGAGGGGAGACCCAGTACTTC.

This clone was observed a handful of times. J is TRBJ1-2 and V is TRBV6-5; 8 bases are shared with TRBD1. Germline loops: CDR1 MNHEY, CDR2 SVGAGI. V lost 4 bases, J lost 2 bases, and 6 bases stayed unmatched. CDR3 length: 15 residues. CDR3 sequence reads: CASSSRTGKNYGYTF. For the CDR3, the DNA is TGTGCCAGCAGTTCTAGGACAGGGAAGAACTATGGCTACACCTTC.

The CDR3, as DNA: TGTGCCAGCAGCGTAGGGGCCAGGGGCATAGGTTCACCCCTCCACTTT. Translation gives CASSVGARGIGSPLHF. This chain connects TRBV9 to TRBJ1-6; weak D call: TRBD1 (6 bases). CDR1 is SGDLS and CDR2 is YYNGEE in the germline V gene. V was pared by 0 bases and J by 9 bases, with 16 bases between. CDR3 length: 16 amino acids.

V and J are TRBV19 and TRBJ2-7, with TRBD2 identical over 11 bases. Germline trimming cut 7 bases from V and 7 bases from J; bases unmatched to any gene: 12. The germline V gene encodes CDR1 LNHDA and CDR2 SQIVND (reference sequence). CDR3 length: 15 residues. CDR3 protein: CASISGRGQFGEQYF. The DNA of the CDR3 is TGTGCCAGTATTAGCGGGAGGGGCCAATTCGGGGAGCAGTACTTC. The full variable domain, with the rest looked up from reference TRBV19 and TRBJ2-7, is DGGITQSPKYLFRKEGQNVTLSCEQNLNHDAMYWYRQDPGQGLRLIYYSQIVNDFQKGDIAEGYSVSREKKESFPLTVTSAQKNPTAFYLCASISGRGQFGEQYFGPGTRLTVT.

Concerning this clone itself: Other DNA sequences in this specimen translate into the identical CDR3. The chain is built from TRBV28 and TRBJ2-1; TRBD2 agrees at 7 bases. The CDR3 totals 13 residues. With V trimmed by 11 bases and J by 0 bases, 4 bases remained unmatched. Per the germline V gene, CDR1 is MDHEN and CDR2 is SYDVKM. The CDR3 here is CAARGSSYNEQFF. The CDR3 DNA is TGTGCCGCGCGGGGGAGCTCCTACAATGAGCAGTTCTTC.

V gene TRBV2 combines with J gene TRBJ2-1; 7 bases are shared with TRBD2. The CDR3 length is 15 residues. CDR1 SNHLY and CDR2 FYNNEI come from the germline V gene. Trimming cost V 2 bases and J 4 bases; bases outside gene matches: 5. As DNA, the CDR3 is TGTGCCAGCAGTGAAAGGGCGGGGGATTACAATGAGCAGTTCTTC. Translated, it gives CASSERAGDYNEQFF. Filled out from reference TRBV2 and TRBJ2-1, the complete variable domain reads EPEVTQTPSHQVTQMGQEVILRCVPISNHLYFYWYRQILGQKVEFLVSFYNNEISEKSEIFDDQFSVERPDGSNFTLKIRSTKLEDSAMYFCASSERAGDYNEQFFGPGTRLTVL.

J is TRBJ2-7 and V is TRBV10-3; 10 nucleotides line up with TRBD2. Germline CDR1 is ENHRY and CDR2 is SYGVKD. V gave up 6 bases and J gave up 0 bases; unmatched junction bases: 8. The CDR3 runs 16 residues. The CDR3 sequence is CAIRASGRDPSYEQYF. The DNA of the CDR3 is TGTGCCATCAGGGCTAGCGGGAGAGACCCCTCCTACGAGCAGTACTTC.

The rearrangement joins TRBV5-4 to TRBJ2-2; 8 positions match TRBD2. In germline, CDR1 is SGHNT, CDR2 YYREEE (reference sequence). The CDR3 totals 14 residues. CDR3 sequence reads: CATSSGRNTGELFF. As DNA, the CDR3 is TGTGCAACAAGCAGCGGGAGGAACACCGGGGAGCTGTTTTTT.

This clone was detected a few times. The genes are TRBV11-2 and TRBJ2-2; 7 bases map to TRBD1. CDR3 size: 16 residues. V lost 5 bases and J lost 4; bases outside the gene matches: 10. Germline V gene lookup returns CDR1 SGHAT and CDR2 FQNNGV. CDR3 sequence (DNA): TGTGCCAGCAGCCCCACTACAGGGGCTGGCACCGGGGAGCTGTTTTTT. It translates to CASSPTTGAGTGELFF. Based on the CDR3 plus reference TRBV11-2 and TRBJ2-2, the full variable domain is EAGVAQSPRYKIIEKRQSVAFWCNPISGHATLYWYQQILGQGPKLLIQFQNNGVVDDSQLPKDRFSAERLKGVDSTLKIQPAKLEDSAVYLCASSPTTGAGTGELFFGEGSRLTVL.

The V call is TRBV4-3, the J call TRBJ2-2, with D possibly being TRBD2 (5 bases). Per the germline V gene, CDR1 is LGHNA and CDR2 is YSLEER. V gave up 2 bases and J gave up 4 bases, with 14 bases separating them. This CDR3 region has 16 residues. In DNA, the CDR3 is TGCGCCAGCAGCCAATATGGCGGGTACGGCACCGGGGAGCTGTTTTTT. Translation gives CASSQYGGYGTGELFF.

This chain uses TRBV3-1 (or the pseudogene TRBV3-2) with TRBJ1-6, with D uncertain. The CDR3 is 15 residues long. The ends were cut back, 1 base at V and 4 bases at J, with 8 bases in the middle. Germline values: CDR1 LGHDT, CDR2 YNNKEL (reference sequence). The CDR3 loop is CASSQVPQYNSPLHF. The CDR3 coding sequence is TGTGCCAGCAGCCAAGTGCCACAGTATAATTCACCCCTCCACTTT.

CDR3 sequence reads: CATFQGAGYTF. The CDR3 DNA is TGTGCCACCTTTCAGGGGGCAGGCTACACCTTC. The chain has TRBV6-5 and TRBJ1-2; 8 positions agree with TRBD1. The trim removed 10 bases at V and 8 bases at J, leaving 6 bases unmatched. The germline CDR1 and CDR2 sequences are MNHEY and SVGAGI. The CDR3 runs 11 residues.

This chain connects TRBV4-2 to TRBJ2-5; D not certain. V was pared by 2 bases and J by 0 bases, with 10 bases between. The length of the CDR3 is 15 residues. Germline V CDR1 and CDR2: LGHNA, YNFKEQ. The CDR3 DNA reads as TGTGCCAGCAGCCAACAAAGCTGGTACCAAGAGACCCAGTACTTC. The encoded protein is CASSQQSWYQETQYF.

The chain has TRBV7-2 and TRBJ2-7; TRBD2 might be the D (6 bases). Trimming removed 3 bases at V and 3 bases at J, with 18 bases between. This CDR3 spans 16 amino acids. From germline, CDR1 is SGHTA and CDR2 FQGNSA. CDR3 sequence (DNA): TGTGCCAGCAGCTTGAGTAGTGTCGGAGGGAGCTACGAGCAGTACTTC. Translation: CASSLSSVGGSYEQYF. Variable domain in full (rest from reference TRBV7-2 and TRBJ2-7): GAGVSQSPSNKVTEKGKDVELRCDPISGHTALYWYRQSLGQGLEFLIYFQGNSAPDKSGLPSDRFSAERTGGSVSTLTIQRTQQEDSAVYLCASSLSSVGGSYEQYFGPGTRLTVT.

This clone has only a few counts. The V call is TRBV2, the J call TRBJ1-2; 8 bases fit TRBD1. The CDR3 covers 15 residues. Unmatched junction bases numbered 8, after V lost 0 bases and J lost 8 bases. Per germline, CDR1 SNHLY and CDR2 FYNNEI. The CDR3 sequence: CASSEATGALYGYTF. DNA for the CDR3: TGTGCCAGCAGTGAAGCGACAGGGGCCCTCTACGGCTACACCTTC.